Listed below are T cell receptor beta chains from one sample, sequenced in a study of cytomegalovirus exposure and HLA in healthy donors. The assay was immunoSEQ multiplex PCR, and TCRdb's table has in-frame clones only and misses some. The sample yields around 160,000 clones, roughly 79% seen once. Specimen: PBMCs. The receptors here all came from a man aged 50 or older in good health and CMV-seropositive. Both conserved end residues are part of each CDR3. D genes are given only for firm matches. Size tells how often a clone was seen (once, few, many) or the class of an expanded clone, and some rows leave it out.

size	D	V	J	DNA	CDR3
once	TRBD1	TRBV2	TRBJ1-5	TGTGCCAGCACGGGACAGTTAGAACAGCCCCAGCATTTT	CASTGQLEQPQHF
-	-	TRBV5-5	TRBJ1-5	TGTGCCAGCAGCTTAGTTGGTCAGGGTAGCAATCAGCCCCAGCATTTT	CASSLVGQGSNQPQHF
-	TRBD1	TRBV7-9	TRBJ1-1	TGTGCCAGCAGCTTGTTCGGGACAGGGGGCACTGAAGCTTTCTTT	CASSLFGTGGTEAFF
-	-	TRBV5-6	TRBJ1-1	TGTGCCAGCAGCTTGCTAATCCCTTCGAACACTGAAGCTTTCTTT	CASSLLIPSNTEAFF
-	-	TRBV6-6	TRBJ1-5	TGTGCCAGCAGCACGATTGGGCGCAATCAGCCCCAGCATTTT	CASSTIGRNQPQHF
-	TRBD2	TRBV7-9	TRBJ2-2	TGTTCCAGCAGCCTGTACTCTAGCGGGGGATTAACCGGGGAGCTGTTTTTT	CSSSLYSSGGLTGELFF
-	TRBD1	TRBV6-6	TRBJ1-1	TGTGCCAGCAGGGGACAGGGTAAAGTGAACACTGAAGCTTTCTTT	CASRGQGKVNTEAFF
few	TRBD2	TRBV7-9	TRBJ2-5	TGTGCCAGCAGCTCGACGGGGGGAGCCCTTCAAGAGACCCAGTACTTC	CASSSTGGALQETQYF
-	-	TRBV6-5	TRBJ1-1	TGTGCCAGCAGTTCCGGCTCGAGAGGGAGAATCACTGAAGCTTTCTTT	CASSSGSRGRITEAFF
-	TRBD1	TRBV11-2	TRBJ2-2	TGTGCCAGCAGCTTAGTGACAGGGGGGTTCTCCGGGGAGCTGTTTTTT	CASSLVTGGFSGELFF
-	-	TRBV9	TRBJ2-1	TGTGCCAGCAGCGTAGTCAGGGGTCCCTACAATGAGCAGTTCTTC	CASSVVRGPYNEQFF
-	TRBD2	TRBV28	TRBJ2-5	TGTGCCAGCAGCTTAGCGGGGGCGGAGACCCAGTACTTC	CASSLAGAETQYF
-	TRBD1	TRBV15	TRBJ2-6	TGTGCCACCAGGACAGGGATTTCCTCTGGGGCCAACGTCCTGACTTTC	CATRTGISSGANVLTF
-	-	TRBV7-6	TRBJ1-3	TGTGCCAGCAGCTTAGATGCGGGGGGGGGCTCTGGAAACACCATATATTTT	CASSLDAGGGSGNTIYF
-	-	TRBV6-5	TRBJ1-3	TGTGCCAGCAGTTACTCGGGGGGCTCTGGAAACACCATATATTTT	CASSYSGGSGNTIYF
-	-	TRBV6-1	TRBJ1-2	TGTGCCAGCAGTGAGTGGCACTATGGCTACACCTTC	CASSEWHYGYTF
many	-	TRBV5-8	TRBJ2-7	TGTGCCAGCAGCTTGGGCAGGAGGCTTGAGCAGTACTTC	CASSLGRRLEQYF
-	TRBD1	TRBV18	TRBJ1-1	TGTGCCAGCTCAGATAAACGGGACAGCTACACTGAAGCTTTCTTT	CASSDKRDSYTEAFF
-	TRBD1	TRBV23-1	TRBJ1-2	TGCGCCAGCAGTCACCCGAGACAGGGGGGCAGCTATGGCTACACCTTC	CASSHPRQGGSYGYTF
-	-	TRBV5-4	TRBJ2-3	TGTGCCAGCAGCCAAAGACTAGGATTGGATACGCAGTATTTT	CASSQRLGLDTQYF
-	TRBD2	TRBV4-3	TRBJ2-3	TGCGCCAGCAGCCAAGACAAGACTAGCGGGGGTACAGATACGCAGTATTTT	CASSQDKTSGGTDTQYF
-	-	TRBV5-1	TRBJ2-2	TGCGCCAGCAGCCTGGGACATCCGAACACCGGGGAGCTGTTTTTT	CASSLGHPNTGELFF
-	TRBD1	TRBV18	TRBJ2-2	TGTGCCAGCTCACCCCCTCGGACAGGGGCGAAGGGCGGGGAGCTGTTTTTT	CASSPPRTGAKGGELFF
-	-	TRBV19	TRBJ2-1	TGTGCCAGTAGTATAGCTAGCTCCTACAATGAGCAGTTCTTC	CASSIASSYNEQFF
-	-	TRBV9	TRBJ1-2	TGTGCCAGCAGCGGGGAGGTGGGATGGGCAAACTATGGCTACACCTTC	CASSGEVGWANYGYTF
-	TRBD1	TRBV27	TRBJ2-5	TGTGCCAGCAGTTCCGACAGGGGGACGGAGACCCAGTACTTC	CASSSDRGTETQYF
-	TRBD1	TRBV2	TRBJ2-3	TGTGCCAGCAGGCCAGGGGGCGCGGCGACAGATACGCAGTATTTT	CASRPGGAATDTQYF
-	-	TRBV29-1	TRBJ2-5	TGCAGCGTTGAAGCACAAATCCAAGAGACCCAGTACTTC	CSVEAQIQETQYF
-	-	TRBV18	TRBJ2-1	TGTGCCAGCTCACCACCGTCAAGCGTGAGCTCCTACAATGAGCAGTTCTTC	CASSPPSSVSSYNEQFF
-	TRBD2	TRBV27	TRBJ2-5	TGTGCCAGCAGTCCGCTCGCCCTAGCGGGGGGTCGGGGGGAGACCCAGTACTTC	CASSPLALAGGRGETQYF